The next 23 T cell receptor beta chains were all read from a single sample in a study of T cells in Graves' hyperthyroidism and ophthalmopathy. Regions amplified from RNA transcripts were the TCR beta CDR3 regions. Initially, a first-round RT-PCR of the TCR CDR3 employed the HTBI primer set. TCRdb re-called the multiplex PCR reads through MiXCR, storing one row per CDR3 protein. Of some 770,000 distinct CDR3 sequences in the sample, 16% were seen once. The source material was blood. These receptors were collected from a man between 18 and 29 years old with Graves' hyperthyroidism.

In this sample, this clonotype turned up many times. CDR3 residues: CSARDKGAALGEQYF. CDR3 nucleotides: TGCAGTGCTAGGGACAAAGGCGCAGCCCTGGGTGAGCAGTACTTC. This chain uses TRBV20-1 with TRBJ2-7; a possible D gene is TRBD1 (5 bases). This CDR3 has 15 amino acids. Germline CDR1 is DFQATT and CDR2 is SNEGSKA (reference sequence). V dropped 3 bases and J dropped 7 bases, with 22 bases sitting between them.

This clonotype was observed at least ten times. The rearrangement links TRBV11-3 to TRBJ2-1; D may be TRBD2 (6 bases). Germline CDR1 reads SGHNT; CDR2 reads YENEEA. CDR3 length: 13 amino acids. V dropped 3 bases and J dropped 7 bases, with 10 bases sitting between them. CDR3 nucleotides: TGTGCCAGCAGCTTTAGGGCGGGGAATGAGCAGTTCTTC. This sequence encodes CASSFRAGNEQFF.

The CDR3 bases are TGTGCCAGCAGCCAAGAGAGGGCGCGGGGAAACACCATATATTTT. It codes for CASSQERARGNTIYF. This rearrangement joins TRBV3-1 to TRBJ1-3; D gene uncertain. Germline V lookup: CDR1 LGHDT, CDR2 YNNKEL (reference sequence). This CDR3 is built from 15 residues. Trimming pared 0 bases from V and 4 bases from J, leaving 10 bases between.

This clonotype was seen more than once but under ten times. The chain's CDR3 is CASSRKGARAGELFF. Written as DNA, the CDR3 is TGCGCCAGCAGCCGGAAGGGTGCACGGGCCGGGGAGCTGTTTTTT. The rearrangement uses TRBV4-3 and TRBJ2-2; D remains ambiguous. Per germline, CDR1 LGHNA and CDR2 YSLEER. The CDR3 has 15 residues. V was shortened by 4 bases and J by 6 bases, with 15 bases between the two germline ends.

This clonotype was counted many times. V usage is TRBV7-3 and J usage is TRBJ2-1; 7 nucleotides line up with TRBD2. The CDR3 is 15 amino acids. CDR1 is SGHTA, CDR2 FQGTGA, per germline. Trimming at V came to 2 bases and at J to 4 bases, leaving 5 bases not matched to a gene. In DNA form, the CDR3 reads TGTGCCAGCAGCTTACTAGCGGATTCTTACAATGAGCAGTTCTTC. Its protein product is CASSLLADSYNEQFF.

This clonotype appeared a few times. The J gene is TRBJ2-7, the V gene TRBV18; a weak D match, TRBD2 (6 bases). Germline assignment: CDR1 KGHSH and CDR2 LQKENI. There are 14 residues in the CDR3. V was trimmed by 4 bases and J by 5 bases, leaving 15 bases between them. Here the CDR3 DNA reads TGTGCCAGCTCACTTTCGGGAGCGGTGGACGAGCAGTACTTC. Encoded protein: CASSLSGAVDEQYF.

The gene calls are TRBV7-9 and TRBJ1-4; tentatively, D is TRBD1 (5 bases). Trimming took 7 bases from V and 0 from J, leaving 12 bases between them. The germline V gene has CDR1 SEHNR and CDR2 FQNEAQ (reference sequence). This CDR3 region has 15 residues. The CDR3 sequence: CASTPGTATNEKLFF. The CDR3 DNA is TGTGCCAGCACCCCCGGGACCGCAACTAATGAAAAACTGTTTTTT.

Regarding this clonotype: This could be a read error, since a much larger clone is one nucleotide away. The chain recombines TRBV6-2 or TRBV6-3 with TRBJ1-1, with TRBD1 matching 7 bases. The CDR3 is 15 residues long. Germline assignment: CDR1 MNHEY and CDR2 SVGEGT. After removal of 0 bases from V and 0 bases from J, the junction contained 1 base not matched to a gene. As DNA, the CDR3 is TGTGCCAGCAGTTACTCTGGGACAGTGAACACTGAAGCTTTCTTT. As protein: CASSYSGTVNTEAFF.

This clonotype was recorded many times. The CDR3 loop reads CSAIGHYQETQYF. The CDR3 DNA reads as TGCAGTGCTATAGGCCACTACCAAGAGACCCAGTACTTC. The chain is built from TRBV20-1 and TRBJ2-5; D is unresolved. V lost 4 bases to trimming and J lost 0 bases, with 9 bases between them. CDR3 length equals 13 residues. The germline V gene has CDR1 DFQATT and CDR2 SNEGSKA (reference sequence).

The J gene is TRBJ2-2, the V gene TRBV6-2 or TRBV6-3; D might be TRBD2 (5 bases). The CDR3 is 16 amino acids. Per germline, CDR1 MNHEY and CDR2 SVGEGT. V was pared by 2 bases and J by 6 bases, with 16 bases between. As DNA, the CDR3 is TGTGCCAGCAGTTACCTAGCCGAGAGTGGGTCCGGGGAGCTGTTTTTT. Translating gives CASSYLAESGSGELFF.

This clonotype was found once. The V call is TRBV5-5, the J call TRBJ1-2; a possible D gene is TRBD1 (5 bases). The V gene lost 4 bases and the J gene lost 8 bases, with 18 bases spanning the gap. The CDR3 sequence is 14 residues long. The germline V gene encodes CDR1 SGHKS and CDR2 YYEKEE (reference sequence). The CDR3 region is CASSAGAYTIGYTF. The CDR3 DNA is TGTGCCAGCAGCGCCGGGGCATACACTATAGGCTACACCTTC.

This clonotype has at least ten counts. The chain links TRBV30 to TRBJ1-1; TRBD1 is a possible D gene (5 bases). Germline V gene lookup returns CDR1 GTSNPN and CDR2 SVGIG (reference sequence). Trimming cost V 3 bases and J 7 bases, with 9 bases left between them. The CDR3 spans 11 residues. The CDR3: CAWRGGGEAFF. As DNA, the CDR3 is TGTGCCTGGAGGGGCGGGGGTGAAGCTTTCTTT. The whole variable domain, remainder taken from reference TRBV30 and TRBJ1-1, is SQTIHQWPATLVQPVGSPLSLECTVEGTSNPNLYWYRQAAGRGLQLLFYSVGIGQISSEVPQNLSASRPQDRQFILSSKKLLLSDSGFYLCAWRGGGEAFFGQGTRLTVV.

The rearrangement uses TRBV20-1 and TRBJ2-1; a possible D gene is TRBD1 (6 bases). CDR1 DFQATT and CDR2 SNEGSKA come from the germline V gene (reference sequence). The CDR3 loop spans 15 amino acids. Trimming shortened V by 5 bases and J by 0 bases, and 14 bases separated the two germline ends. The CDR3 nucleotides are TGCAGTGCTCCAGACAGGCCGAGCTCCTACAATGAGCAGTTCTTC. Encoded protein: CSAPDRPSSYNEQFF.

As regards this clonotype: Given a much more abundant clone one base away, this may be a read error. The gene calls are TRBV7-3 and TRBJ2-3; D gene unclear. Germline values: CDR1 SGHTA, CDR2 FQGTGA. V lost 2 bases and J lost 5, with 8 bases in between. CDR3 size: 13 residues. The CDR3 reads CASSLQHGDTQYF. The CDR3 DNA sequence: TGTGCCAGCAGCTTACAGCACGGAGATACGCAGTATTTT.

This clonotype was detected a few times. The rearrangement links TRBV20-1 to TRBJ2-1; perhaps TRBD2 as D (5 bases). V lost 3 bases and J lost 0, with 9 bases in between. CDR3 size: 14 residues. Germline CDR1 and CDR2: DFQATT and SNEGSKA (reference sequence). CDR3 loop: CSARADFSYNEQFF. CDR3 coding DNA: TGCAGTGCTAGGGCGGACTTCTCCTACAATGAGCAGTTCTTC.

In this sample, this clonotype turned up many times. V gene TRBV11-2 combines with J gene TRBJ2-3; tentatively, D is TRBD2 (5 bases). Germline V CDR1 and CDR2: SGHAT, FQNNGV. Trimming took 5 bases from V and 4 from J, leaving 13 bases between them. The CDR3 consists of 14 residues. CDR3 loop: CASSTPPGADTQYF. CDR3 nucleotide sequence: TGTGCCAGCAGCACCCCGCCCGGGGCAGATACGCAGTATTTT.

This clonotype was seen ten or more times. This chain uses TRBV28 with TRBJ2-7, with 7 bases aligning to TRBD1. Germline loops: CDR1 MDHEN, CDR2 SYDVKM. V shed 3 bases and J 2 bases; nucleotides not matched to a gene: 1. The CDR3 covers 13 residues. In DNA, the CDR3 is TGTGCCAGCAGTTTGAGGGGGCCCTACGAGCAGTACTTC. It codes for CASSLRGPYEQYF.

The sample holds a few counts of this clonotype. The CDR3 DNA is TGCAGCGCCACACAGGGGGCGATGGATACGCAGTATTTT. As protein: CSATQGAMDTQYF. J is TRBJ2-3 and V is TRBV29-1; 9 positions agree with TRBD1. CDR3 length equals 13 residues. Germline V gene data show CDR1 as SQVTM and CDR2 as ANQGSEA. Unmatched junction bases numbered 8, after V lost 7 bases and J lost 6 bases.

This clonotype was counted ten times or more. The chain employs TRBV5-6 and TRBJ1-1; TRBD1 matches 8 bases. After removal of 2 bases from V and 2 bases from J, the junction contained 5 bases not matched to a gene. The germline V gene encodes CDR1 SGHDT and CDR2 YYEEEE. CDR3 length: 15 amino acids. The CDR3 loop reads CASSFPTGANTEAFF. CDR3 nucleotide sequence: TGTGCCAGCAGCTTTCCGACAGGGGCTAACACTGAAGCTTTCTTT.

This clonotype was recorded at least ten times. In DNA, the CDR3 is TGTGCCAGCACCAGAGGGGGGAGGGATGGTGAGCAGTTCTTC. It specifies CASTRGGRDGEQFF. The gene calls are TRBV28 and TRBJ2-1, with D perhaps TRBD2 (7 bases). Germline lookup yields CDR1 MDHEN and CDR2 SYDVKM. Trimming shortened V by 7 bases and J by 9 bases, and 19 bases separated the two germline ends. This CDR3 contains 14 residues.

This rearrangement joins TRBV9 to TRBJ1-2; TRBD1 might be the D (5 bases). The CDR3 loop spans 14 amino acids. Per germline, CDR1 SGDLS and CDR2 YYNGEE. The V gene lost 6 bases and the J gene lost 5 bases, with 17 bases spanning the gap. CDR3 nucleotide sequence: TGTGCCAGCAACTGGGACGGGAGTAGTTATGGCTACACCTTC. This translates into CASNWDGSSYGYTF.

CDR3 in amino acids: CSATKAGVPDTQYF. CDR3 bases: TGCAGTGCTACAAAAGCGGGAGTACCAGATACGCAGTATTTT. J is TRBJ2-3 and V is TRBV20-1; 8 bases agree with TRBD2. CDR1 is DFQATT, CDR2 SNEGSKA, per germline (reference sequence). The CDR3 extends over 14 amino acids. J gave up 4 bases and V 4 bases, and 7 bases lay outside the gene matches.

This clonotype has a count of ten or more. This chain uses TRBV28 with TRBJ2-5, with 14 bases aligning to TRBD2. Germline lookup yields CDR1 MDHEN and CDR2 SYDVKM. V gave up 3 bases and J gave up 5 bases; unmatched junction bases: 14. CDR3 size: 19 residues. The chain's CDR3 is CASSFSAGLAGAGSETQYF. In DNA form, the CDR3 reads TGTGCCAGCAGTTTCTCCGCGGGACTAGCGGGGGCTGGGTCGGAGACCCAGTACTTC.